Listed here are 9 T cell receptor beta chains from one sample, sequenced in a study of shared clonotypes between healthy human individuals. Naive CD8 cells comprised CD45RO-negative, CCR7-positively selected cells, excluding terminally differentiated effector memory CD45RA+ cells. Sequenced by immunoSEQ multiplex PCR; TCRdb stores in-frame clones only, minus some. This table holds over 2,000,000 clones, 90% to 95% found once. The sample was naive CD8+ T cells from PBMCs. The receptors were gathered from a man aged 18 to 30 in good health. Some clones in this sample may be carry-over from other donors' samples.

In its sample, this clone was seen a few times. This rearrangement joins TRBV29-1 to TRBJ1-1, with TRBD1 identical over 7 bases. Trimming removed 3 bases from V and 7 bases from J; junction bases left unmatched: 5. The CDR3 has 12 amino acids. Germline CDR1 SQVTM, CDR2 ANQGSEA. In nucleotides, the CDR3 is TGCAGCGTTGAGGTAGGGGGCAATGAAGCTTTCTTT. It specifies CSVEVGGNEAFF. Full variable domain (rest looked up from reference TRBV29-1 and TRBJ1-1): SAVISQKPSRDICQRGTSLTIQCQVDSQVTMMFWYRQQPGQSLTLIATANQGSEATYESGFVIDKFPISRPNLTFSTLTVSNMSPEDSSIYLCSVEVGGNEAFFGQGTRLTVV.

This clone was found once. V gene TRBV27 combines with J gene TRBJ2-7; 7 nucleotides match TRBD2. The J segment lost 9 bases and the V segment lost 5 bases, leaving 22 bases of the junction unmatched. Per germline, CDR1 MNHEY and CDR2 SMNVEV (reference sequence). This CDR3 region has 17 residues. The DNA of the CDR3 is TGTGCCAGCAGTCCAACCCCGGGACTACTAATCTCTACGAGGCAGTACTTC. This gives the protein CASSPTPGLLISTRQYF.

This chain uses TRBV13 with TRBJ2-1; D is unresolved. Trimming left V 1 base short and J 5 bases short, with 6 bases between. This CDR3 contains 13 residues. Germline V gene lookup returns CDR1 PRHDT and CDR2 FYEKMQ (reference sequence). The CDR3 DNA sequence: TGTGCCAGCAGCTTAGTACAGCACAATGAGCAGTTCTTC. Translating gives CASSLVQHNEQFF.

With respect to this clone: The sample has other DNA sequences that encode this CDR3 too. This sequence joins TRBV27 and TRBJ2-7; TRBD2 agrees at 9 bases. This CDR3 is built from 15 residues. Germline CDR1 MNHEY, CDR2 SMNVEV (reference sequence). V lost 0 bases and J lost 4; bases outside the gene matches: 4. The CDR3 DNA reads TGTGCCAGCAGTTTATCGCTAGCGGGAACGTACGAGCAGTACTTC. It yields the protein CASSLSLAGTYEQYF.

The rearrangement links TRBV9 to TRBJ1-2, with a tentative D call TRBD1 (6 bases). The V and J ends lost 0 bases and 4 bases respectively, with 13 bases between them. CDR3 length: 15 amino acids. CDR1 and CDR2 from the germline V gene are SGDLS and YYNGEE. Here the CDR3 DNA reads TGTGCCAGCAGCGTAGGAGGGGGTGTAGGCTATGGCTACACCTTC. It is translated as CASSVGGGVGYGYTF.

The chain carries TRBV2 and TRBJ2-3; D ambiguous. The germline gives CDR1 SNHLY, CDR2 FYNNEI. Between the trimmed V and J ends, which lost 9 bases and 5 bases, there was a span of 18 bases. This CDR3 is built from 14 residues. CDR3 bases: TGTGCCAGGAGACCCTTTGATATCGGAGATACGCAGTATTTT. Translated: CARRPFDIGDTQYF.

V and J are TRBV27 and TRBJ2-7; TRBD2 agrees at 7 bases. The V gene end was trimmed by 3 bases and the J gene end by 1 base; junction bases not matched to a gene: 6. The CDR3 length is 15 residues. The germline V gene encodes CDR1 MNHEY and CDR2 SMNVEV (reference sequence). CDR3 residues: CASSFNAGESYEQYF. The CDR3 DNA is TGTGCCAGCAGTTTTAACGCGGGAGAGTCCTACGAGCAGTACTTC.

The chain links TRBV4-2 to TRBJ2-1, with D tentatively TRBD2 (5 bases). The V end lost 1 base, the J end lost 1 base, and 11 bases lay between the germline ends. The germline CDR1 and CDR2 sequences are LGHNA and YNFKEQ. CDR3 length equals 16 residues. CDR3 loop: CASSQALAQSYNEQFF. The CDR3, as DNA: TGTGCCAGCAGCCAAGCCTTAGCGCAGTCCTACAATGAGCAGTTCTTC.

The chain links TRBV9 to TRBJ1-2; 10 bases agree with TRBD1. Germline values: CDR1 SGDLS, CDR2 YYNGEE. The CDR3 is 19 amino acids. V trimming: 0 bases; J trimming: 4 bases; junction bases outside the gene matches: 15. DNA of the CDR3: TGTGCCAGCAGCGTAGCTGGCGGGACAGGGGTTATTCCCTCCTATGGCTACACCTTC. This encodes CASSVAGGTGVIPSYGYTF.